This TCR beta chain originates from a study of graft-versus-host responses after intestinal transplantation. Of note for this clone: What it binds is not known.

Findings of the study overall: Some patients had graft-donor T cell macrochimerism. In their allografts, the ratios of graft-versus-host to host-versus-graft T cell clones were high.

Profiling relied on immunoSEQ multiplex PCR, and the TCRdb table lists in-frame clones only, not all of them. The repertoire holds about 110,000 clones, with over 80% as singletons. The material sequenced was unstimulated CD4+ T cells sorted from spleen or lymph node cells, taken before transplant. The receptor was derived from a human donor who was the organ donor for an intestinal transplant.

The CDR3 nucleotides read TGTGCCAGCAGCGTAGCGGTGGCCAGCTCTGGAAACACCATATATTTT. This translates into CASSVAVASSGNTIYF. The gene calls are TRBV9 and TRBJ1-3; D unresolved. CDR3 length equals 16 residues. Trimming cost V 0 bases and J 0 bases, with 10 bases left between them. CDR1 SGDLS and CDR2 YYNGEE come from the germline V gene.